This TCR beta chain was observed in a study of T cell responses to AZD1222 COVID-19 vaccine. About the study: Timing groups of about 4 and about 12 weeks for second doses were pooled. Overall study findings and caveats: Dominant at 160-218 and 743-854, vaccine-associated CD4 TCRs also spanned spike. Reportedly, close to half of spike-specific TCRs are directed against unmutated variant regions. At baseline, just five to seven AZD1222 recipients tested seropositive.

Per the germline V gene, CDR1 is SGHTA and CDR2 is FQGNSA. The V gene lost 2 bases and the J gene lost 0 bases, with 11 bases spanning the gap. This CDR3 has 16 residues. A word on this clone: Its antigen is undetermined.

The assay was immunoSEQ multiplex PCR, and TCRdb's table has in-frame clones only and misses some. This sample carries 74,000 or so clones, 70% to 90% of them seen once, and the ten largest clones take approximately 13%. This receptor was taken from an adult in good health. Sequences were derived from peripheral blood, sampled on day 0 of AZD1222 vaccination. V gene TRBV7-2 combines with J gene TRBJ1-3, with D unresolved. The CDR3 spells CASSLTPRNSGNTIYF. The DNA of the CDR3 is TGTGCCAGCAGCTTAACCCCACGGAACTCTGGAAACACCATATATTTT. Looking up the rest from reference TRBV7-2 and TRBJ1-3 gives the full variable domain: GAGVSQSPSNKVTEKGKDVELRCDPISGHTALYWYRQSLGQGLEFLIYFQGNSAPDKSGLPSDRFSAERTGGSVSTLTIQRTQQEDSAVYLCASSLTPRNSGNTIYFGEGSWLTVV.